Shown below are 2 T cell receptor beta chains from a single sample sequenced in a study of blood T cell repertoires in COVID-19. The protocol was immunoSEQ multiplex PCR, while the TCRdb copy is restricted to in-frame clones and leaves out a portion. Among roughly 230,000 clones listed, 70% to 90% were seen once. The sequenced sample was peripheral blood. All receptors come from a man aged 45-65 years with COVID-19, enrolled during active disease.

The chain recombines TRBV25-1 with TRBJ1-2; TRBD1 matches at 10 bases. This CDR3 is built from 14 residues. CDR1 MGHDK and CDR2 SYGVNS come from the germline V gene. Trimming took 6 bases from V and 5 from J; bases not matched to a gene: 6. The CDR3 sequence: CASRPGQGIYGYTF. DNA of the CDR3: TGTGCCAGCAGGCCGGGACAGGGGATTTATGGCTACACCTTC.

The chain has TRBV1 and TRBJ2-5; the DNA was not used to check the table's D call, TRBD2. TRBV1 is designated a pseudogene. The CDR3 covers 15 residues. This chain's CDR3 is CTSSPKKDWKETQYF. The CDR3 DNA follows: TGCACCAGCAGCCCTAAGAAGGACTGGAAGGAGACCCAGTACTTC.